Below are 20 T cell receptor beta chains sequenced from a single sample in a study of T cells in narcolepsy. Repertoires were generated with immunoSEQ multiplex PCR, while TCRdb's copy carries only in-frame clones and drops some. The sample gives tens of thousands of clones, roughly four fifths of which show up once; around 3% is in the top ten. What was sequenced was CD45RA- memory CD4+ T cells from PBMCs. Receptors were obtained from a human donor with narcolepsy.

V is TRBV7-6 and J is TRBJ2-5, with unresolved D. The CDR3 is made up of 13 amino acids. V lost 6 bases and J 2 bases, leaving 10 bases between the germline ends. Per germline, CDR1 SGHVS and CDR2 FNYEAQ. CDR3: CASRWSPQETQYF. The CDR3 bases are TGTGCCAGCAGGTGGTCCCCGCAAGAGACCCAGTACTTC.

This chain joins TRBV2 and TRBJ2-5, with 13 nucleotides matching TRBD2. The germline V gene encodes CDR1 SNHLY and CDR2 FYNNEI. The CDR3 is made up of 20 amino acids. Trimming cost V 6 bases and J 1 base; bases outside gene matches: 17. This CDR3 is CASSDPNTRLAGGLQETQYF. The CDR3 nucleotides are TGTGCCAGCAGCGACCCCAATACTCGACTAGCGGGGGGACTCCAAGAGACCCAGTACTTC. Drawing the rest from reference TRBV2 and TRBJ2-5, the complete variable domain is EPEVTQTPSHQVTQMGQEVILRCVPISNHLYFYWYRQILGQKVEFLVSFYNNEISEKSEIFDDQFSVERPDGSNFTLKIRSTKLEDSAMYFCASSDPNTRLAGGLQETQYFGPGTRLLVL.

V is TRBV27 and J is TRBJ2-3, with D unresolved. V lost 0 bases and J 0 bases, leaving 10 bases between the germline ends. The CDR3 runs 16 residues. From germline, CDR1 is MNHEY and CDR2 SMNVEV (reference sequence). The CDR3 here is CASSLSRILSTDTQYF. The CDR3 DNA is TGTGCCAGCAGTTTATCGAGGATTCTCAGCACAGATACGCAGTATTTT.

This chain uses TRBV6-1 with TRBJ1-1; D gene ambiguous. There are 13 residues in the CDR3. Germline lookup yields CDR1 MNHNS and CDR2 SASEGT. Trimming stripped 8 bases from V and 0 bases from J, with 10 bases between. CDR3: CASSNSLNTEAFF. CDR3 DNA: TGTGCCAGCTCGAACAGTCTGAACACTGAAGCTTTCTTT.

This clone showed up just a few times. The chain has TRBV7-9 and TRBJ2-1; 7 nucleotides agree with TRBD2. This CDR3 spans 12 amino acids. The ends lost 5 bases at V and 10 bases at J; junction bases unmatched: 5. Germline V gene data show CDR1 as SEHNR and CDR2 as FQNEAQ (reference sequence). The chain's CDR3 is CASSPQAGEQFF. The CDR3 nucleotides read TGTGCCAGCAGCCCCCAAGCGGGGGAGCAGTTCTTC.

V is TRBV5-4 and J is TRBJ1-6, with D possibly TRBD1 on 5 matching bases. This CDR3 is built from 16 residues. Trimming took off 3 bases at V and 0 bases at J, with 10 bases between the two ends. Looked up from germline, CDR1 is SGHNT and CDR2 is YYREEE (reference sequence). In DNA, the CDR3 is TGTGCCAGCAGCTCCGACAGTGGCTCCTATAATTCACCCCTCCACTTT. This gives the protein CASSSDSGSYNSPLHF.

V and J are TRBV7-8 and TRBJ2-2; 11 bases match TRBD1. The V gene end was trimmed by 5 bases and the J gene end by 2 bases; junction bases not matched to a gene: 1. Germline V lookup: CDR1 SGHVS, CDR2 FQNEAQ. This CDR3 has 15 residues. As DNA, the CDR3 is TGTGCCAGCAGCCGGACAGGGGGCAACACCGGGGAGCTGTTTTTT. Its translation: CASSRTGGNTGELFF.

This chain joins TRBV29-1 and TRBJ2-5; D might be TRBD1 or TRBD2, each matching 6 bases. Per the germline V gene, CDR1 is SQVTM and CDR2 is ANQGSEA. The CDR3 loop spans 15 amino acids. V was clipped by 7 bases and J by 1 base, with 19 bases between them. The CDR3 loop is CSATWPRGPQETQYF. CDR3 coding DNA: TGCAGCGCTACCTGGCCCCGGGGGCCCCAAGAGACCCAGTACTTC.

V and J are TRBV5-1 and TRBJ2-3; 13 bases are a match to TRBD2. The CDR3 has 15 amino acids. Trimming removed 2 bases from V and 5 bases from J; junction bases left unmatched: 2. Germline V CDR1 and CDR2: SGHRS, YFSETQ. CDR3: CASSFRTSGGDTQYF. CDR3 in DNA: TGCGCCAGCAGCTTCCGGACTAGCGGGGGAGATACGCAGTATTTT.

CDR3 in DNA: TGTGCCAGCACCTCAACACAGGGGGCAAACTATGGCTACACCTTC. As protein: CASTSTQGANYGYTF. V usage is TRBV9 and J usage is TRBJ1-2, with 9 bases matching TRBD1. The ends lost 6 bases at V and 2 bases at J; junction bases unmatched: 8. This CDR3 is built from 15 residues. The germline V gene encodes CDR1 SGDLS and CDR2 YYNGEE.

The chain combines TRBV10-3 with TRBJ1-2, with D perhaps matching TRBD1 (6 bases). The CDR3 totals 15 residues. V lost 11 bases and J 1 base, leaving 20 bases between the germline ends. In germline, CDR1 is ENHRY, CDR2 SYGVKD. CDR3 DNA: TGTGCCGTTCAAAGGACAGAGTTTTATAACTATGGCTACACCTTC. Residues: CAVQRTEFYNYGYTF.

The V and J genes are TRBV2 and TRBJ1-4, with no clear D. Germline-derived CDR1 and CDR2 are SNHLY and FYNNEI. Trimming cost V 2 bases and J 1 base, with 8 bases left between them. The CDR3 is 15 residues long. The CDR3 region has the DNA TGTGCCAGCAGTGAACTCGCAGGAACTAATGAAAAACTGTTTTTT. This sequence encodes CASSELAGTNEKLFF.

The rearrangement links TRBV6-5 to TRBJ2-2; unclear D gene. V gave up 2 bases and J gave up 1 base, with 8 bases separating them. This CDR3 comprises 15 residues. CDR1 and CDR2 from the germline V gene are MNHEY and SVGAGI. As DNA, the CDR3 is TGTGCCAGCAGTTACCGGAGACTGAACACCGGGGAGCTGTTTTTT. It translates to CASSYRRLNTGELFF.

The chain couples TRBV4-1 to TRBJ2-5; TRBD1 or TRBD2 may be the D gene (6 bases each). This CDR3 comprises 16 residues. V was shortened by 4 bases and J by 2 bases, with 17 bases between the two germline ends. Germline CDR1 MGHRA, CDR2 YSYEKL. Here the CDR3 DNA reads TGCGCCAGCAGCCCCTTTGGAGGGGGGAGGCAAGAGACCCAGTACTTC. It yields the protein CASSPFGGGRQETQYF.

CDR3 DNA sequence: TGTGCCAGCTCACCCCCTATTGGAGGGGGCTACAATGAGCAGTTCTTC. Protein sequence: CASSPPIGGGYNEQFF. The chain uses TRBV18 and TRBJ2-1, with D perhaps given as TRBD1 or TRBD2 (6 bases each). The germline CDR1 and CDR2 sequences are KGHSH and LQKENI. V lost 3 bases, J lost 3 bases, and 15 bases lay in between. The CDR3 consists of 16 residues.

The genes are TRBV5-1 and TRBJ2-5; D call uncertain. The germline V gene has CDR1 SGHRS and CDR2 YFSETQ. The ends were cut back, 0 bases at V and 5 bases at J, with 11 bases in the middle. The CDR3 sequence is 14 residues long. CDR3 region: CASSLGRRGETQYF. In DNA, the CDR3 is TGCGCCAGCAGCTTGGGAAGGCGTGGGGAGACCCAGTACTTC. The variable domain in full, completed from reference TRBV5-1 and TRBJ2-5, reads KAGVTQTPRYLIKTRGQQVTLSCSPISGHRSVSWYQQTPGQGLQFLFEYFSETQRNKGNFPGRFSGRQFSNSRSEMNVSTLELGDSALYLCASSLGRRGETQYFGPGTRLLVL.

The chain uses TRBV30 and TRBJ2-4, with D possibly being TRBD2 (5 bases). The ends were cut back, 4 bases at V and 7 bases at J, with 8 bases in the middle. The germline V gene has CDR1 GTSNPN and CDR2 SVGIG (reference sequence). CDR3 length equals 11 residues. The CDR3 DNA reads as TGTGCCTGGATGAGGGCCAACATTCAGTACTTC. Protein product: CAWMRANIQYF. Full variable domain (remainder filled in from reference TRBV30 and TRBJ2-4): SQTIHQWPATLVQPVGSPLSLECTVEGTSNPNLYWYRQAAGRGLQLLFYSVGIGQISSEVPQNLSASRPQDRQFILSSKKLLLSDSGFYLCAWMRANIQYFGAGTRLSVL.

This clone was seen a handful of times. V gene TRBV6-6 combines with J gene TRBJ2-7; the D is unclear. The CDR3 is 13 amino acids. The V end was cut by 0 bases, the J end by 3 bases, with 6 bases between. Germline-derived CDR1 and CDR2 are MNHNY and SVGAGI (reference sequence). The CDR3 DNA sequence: TGTGCCAGCAGTTACTCGATCGACTACGAGCAGTACTTC. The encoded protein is CASSYSIDYEQYF.

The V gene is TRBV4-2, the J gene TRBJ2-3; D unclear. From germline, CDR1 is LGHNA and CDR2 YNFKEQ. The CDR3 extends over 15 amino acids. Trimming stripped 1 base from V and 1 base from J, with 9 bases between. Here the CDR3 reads CASSQGQDRTDTQYF. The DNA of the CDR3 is TGTGCCAGCAGCCAAGGCCAGGATCGCACAGATACGCAGTATTTT.

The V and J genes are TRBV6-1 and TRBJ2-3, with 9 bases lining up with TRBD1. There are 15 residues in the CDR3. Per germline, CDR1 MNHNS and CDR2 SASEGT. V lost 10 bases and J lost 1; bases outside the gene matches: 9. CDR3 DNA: TGTGCCACCTCCGGGACAGGGATCGGCACAGATACGCAGTATTTT. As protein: CATSGTGIGTDTQYF.